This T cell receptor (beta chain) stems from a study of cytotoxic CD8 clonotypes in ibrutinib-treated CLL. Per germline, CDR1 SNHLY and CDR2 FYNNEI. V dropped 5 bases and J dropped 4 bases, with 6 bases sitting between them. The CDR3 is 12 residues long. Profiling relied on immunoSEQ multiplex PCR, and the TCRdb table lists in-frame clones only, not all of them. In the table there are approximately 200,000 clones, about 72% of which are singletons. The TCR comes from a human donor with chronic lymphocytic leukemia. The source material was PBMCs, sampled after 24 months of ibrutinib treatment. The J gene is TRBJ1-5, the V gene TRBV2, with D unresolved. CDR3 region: CASSSGNQPQHF. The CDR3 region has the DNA TGTGCCAGCAGTTCTGGGAATCAGCCCCAGCATTTT.